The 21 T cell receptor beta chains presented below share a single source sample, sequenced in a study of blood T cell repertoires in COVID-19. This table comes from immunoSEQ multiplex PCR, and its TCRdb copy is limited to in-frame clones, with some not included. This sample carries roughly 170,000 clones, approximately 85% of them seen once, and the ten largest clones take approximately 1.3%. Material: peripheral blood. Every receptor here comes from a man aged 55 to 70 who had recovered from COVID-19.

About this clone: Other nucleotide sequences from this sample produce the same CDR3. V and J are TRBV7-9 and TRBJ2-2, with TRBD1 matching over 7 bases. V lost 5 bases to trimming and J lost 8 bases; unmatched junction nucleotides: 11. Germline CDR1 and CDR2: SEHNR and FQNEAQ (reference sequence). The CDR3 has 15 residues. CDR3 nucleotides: TGTGCCAGCAGCCGGATGAGGGGGCGCGTTGGGGAGCTGTTTTTT. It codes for CASSRMRGRVGELFF. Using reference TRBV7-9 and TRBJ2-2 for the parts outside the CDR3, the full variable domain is DTGVSQNPRHKITKRGQNVTFRCDPISEHNRLYWYRQTLGQGPEFLTYFQNEAQLEKSRLLSDRFSAERPKGSFSTLEIQRTEQGDSAMYLCASSRMRGRVGELFFGEGSRLTVL.

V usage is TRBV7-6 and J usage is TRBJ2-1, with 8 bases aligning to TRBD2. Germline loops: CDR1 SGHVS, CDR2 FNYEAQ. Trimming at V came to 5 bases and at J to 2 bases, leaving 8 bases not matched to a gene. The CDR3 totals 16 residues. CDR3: CASSPGSGGAYNEQFF. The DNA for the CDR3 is TGTGCCAGCAGCCCAGGATCGGGGGGGGCCTACAATGAGCAGTTCTTC.

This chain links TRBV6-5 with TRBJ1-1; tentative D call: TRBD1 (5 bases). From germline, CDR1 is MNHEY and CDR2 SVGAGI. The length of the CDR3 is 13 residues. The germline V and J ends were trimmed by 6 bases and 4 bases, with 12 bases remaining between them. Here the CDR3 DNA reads TGTGCCAGCAGGGGGGAGGGGCGCACTGAAGCTTTCTTT. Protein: CASRGEGRTEAFF.

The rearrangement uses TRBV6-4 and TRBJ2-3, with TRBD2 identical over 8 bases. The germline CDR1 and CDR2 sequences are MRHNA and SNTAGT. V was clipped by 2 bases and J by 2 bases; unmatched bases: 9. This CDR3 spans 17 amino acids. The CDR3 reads CASSDPAGGANTDTQYF. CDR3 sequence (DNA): TGTGCCAGCAGTGACCCGGCCGGGGGGGCCAACACAGATACGCAGTATTTT.

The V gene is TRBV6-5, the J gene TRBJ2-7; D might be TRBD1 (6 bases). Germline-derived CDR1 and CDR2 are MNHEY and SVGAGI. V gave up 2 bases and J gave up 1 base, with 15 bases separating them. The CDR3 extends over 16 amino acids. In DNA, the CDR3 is TGTGCCAGCAGTTACGGGGGACATGCGGGTTCCTACGAGCAGTACTTC. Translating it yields CASSYGGHAGSYEQYF.

CDR3 bases: TGTGCCATCAGTGGGACAGGGCCTCCAAATCAGCCCCAGCATTTT. Its protein is CAISGTGPPNQPQHF. The chain has TRBV10-3 and TRBJ1-5, with 8 bases identical to TRBD1. Germline V CDR1 and CDR2: ENHRY, SYGVKD. CDR3 length: 15 amino acids. J gave up 4 bases and V 4 bases, and 6 bases lay outside the gene matches.

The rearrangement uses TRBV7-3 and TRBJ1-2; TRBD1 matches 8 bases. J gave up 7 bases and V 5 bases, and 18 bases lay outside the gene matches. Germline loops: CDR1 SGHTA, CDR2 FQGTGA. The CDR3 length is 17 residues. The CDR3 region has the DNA TGTGCCAGCAGCCCCAGCTCCGCGGACAGGGAGGGGGGTGGCTACACCTTC. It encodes CASSPSSADREGGGYTF.

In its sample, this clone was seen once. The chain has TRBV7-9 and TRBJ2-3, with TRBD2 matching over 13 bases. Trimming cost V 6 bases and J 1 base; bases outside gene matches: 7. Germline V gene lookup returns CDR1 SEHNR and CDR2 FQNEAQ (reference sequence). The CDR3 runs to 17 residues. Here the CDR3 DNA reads TGTGCCAGCAGGTACGGACTAGCGGGGGTGCGCACAGATACGCAGTATTTT. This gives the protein CASRYGLAGVRTDTQYF.

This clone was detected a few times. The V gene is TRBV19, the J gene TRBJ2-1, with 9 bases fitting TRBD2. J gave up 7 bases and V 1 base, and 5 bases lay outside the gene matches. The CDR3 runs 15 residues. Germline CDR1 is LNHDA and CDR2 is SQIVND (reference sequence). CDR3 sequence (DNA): TGTGCCAGTAGTATAGCTGCTAGCGGGGTTAATGAGCAGTTCTTC. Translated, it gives CASSIAASGVNEQFF.

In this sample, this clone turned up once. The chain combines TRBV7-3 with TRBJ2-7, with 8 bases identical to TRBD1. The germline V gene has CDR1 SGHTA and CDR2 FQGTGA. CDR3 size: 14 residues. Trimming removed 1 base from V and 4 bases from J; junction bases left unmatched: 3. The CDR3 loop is CASSLNRGAYEQYF. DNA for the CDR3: TGTGCCAGCAGCTTAAACAGGGGGGCGTACGAGCAGTACTTC.

The CDR3 region has the DNA TGTGCCAGCAGCACCACCACTACCTCTGGGGCCAACGTCCTGACTTTC. It encodes CASSTTTTSGANVLTF. The rearrangement joins TRBV5-5 to TRBJ2-6, with D uncertain. From germline, CDR1 is SGHKS and CDR2 YYEKEE (reference sequence). The CDR3 is 16 amino acids. V dropped 4 bases and J dropped 0 bases, with 11 bases sitting between them. The whole variable domain, filled in from reference TRBV5-5 and TRBJ2-6, reads DAGVTQSPTHLIKTRGQQVTLRCSPISGHKSVSWYQQVLGQGPQFIFQYYEKEERGRGNFPDRFSARQFPNYSSELNVNALLLGDSALYLCASSTTTTSGANVLTFGAGSRLTVL.

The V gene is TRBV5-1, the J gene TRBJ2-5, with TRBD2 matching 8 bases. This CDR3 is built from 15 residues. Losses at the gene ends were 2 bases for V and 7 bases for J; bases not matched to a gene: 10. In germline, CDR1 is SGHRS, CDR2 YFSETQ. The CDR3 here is CASSFRGLEVVTQYF. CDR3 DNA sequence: TGCGCCAGCAGCTTCAGGGGACTAGAGGTCGTGACCCAGTACTTC.

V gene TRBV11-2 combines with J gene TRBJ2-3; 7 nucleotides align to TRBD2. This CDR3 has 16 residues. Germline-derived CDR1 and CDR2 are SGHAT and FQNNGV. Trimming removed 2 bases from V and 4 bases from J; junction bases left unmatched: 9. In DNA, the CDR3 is TGTGCCAGCAGCTTATCGTCTAGCGGAAGTGCAGATACGCAGTATTTT. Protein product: CASSLSSSGSADTQYF.

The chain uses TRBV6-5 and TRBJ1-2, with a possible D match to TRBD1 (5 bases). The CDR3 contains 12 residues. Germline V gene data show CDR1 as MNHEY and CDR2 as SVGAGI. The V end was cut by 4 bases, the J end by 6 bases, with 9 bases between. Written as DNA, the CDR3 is TGTGCCAGCAGTTGGGACTTACATGGCTACACCTTC. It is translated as CASSWDLHGYTF.

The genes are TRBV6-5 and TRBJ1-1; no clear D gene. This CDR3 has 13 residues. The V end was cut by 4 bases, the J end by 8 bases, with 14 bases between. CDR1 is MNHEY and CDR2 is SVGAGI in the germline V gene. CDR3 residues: CASSSFPHMEAFF. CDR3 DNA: TGTGCCAGCAGTTCCTTCCCCCACATGGAAGCTTTCTTT.

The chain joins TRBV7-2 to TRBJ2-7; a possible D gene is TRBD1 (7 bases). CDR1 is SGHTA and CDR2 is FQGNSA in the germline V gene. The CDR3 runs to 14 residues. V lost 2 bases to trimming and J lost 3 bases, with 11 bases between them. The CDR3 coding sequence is TGTGCCAGCAGCTTAAACAGGGGAGGCTACGAGCAGTACTTC. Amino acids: CASSLNRGGYEQYF.

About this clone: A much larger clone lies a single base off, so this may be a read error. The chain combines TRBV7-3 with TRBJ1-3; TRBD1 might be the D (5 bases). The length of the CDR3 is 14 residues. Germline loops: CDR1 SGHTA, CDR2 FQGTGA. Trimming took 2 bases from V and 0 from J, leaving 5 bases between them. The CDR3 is CASSLDSSGNTIYF. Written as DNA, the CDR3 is TGTGCCAGCAGCTTAGACAGCTCTGGAAACACCATATATTTT.

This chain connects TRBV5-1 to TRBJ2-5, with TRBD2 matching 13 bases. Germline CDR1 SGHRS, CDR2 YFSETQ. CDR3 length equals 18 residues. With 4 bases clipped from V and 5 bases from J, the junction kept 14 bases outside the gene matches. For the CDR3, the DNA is TGCGCCAGCAGCCTAAGACTAGCGGGGGGTTCCTTGATTGAGACCCAGTACTTC. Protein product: CASSLRLAGGSLIETQYF.

The CDR3 spells CASSPLVRGEQFF. DNA for the CDR3: TGTGCCAGCAGTCCTTTAGTACGGGGTGAGCAGTTCTTC. This chain connects TRBV6-6 to TRBJ2-1, with D possibly TRBD2 on 5 matching bases. With 5 bases removed from V and 9 bases from J, the gap between germline ends came to 14 bases. The germline CDR1 and CDR2 sequences are MNHNY and SVGAGI (reference sequence). The CDR3 runs 13 residues.

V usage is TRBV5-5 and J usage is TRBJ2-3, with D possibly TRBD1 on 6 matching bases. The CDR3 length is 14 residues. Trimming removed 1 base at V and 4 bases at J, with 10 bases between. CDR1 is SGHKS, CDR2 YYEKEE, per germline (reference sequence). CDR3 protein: CASSLQGRADTQYF. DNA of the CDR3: TGTGCCAGCAGCTTGCAGGGGCGCGCAGATACGCAGTATTTT.

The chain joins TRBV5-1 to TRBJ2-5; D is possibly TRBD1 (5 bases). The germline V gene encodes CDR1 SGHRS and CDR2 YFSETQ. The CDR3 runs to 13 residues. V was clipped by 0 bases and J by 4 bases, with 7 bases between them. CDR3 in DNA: TGCGCCAGCAGCTTGGGGGGCCTAGAGACCCAGTACTTC. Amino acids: CASSLGGLETQYF.